The 26 T cell receptor beta chains in this list originate from one sample, sequenced in a study of blood T cells in healthy people across ages. The use of a sample-barcoded 5' primer and a J-beta primer mix characterized a second PCR of roughly 6 to 11 cycles. Via MiXCR, TCRdb re-called the 5' RACE reads, giving one row per CDR3 protein. This table has over 600,000 distinct CDR3 sequences, roughly 21% appearing once. The specimen sequenced was blood. Receptor source: a man in his 70s in good health.

This clonotype was found a few times. The chain employs TRBV5-1 and TRBJ2-7; D gene ambiguous. Germline V gene data show CDR1 as SGHRS and CDR2 as YFSETQ. The V gene lost 7 bases and the J gene lost 0 bases, with 17 bases spanning the gap. The CDR3 has 15 residues. The CDR3, as DNA: TGCGCCAGCTCTCTTTGGGGTGGAAGCTCCTACGAGCAGTACTTC. Translation: CASSLWGGSSYEQYF.

This clonotype qualifies as medium-sized. The chain couples TRBV28 to TRBJ2-5; D is unclear. The CDR3 covers 17 residues. V shed 4 bases and J shed 5 bases, with 23 bases lying between them. The germline V gene has CDR1 MDHEN and CDR2 SYDVKM. In nucleotides, the CDR3 is TGTGCCAGCAGTTGGGTGCAGGACCCGCAGTTGGAGGAGACCCAGTACTTC. Translation gives CASSWVQDPQLEETQYF.

The chain recombines TRBV7-2 with TRBJ2-4; D could derive from TRBD1 or TRBD2 (5 bases each). Per germline, CDR1 SGHTA and CDR2 FQGNSA. V lost 1 base, J lost 11 bases, and 15 bases lay in between. This CDR3 contains 14 residues. CDR3 sequence (DNA): TGTGCCAGCAGCTTAGGAGGGTCAGGGTTTTTTCAGTACTTC. Amino acid sequence: CASSLGGSGFFQYF.

The J gene is TRBJ2-7, the V gene TRBV12-3 or TRBV12-4, with TRBD2 matching over 7 bases. The CDR3 loop spans 15 amino acids. V lost 3 bases to trimming and J lost 2 bases; unmatched junction nucleotides: 7. CDR3 sequence: CASSLGGRRAYEQYF. Written as DNA, the CDR3 is TGTGCCAGCAGTTTGGGCGGGAGACGGGCCTACGAGCAGTACTTC.

This clonotype appeared a few times. The chain's CDR3 is CASGLVVLASTDTQYF. Here the CDR3 DNA reads TGTGCTAGTGGTTTGGTAGTATTAGCTAGCACAGATACGCAGTATTTT. J is TRBJ2-3 and V is TRBV12-5, with D unresolved. CDR1 LGHNT and CDR2 FRNRAP come from the germline V gene. This CDR3 comprises 16 residues. Deletions cut 0 bases from V and 0 bases from J, with 10 bases between.

The V call is TRBV3-1, the J call TRBJ1-4; TRBD1 matches 7 bases. CDR3 length equals 14 residues. V dropped 4 bases and J dropped 10; count of bases not matched to a gene: 9. Germline V gene sequence: CDR1 LGHDT, CDR2 YNNKEL (reference sequence). CDR3 protein: CASSPSSRDRKLFF. CDR3 coding DNA: TGTGCCAGCAGCCCATCTAGCCGGGACAGAAAACTGTTTTTT.

This clonotype was seen once. The chain links TRBV12-3 or TRBV12-4 to TRBJ1-1; 7 bases are a match to TRBD1. V was clipped by 0 bases and J by 3 bases; unmatched bases: 4. The CDR3 is 15 amino acids. The CDR3 reads CASSLAHRGDTEAFF. In DNA form, the CDR3 reads TGTGCCAGCAGTTTAGCCCACAGGGGTGACACTGAAGCTTTCTTT.

This clonotype was counted a few times. V usage is TRBV2 and J usage is TRBJ2-7; D is uncertain. Per the germline V gene, CDR1 is SNHLY and CDR2 is FYNNEI. The CDR3 runs to 10 residues. The ends were cut back, 8 bases at V and 4 bases at J, with 6 bases in the middle. CDR3 loop: CASGLYEQYF. Written as DNA, the CDR3 is TGTGCCAGCGGCTTGTACGAGCAGTACTTC. The full variable domain, its missing parts supplied by reference TRBV2 and TRBJ2-7, is EPEVTQTPSHQVTQMGQEVILRCVPISNHLYFYWYRQILGQKVEFLVSFYNNEISEKSEIFDDQFSVERPDGSNFTLKIRSTKLEDSAMYFCASGLYEQYFGPGTRLTVT.

This clonotype was observed a few times. The V gene is TRBV20-1, the J gene TRBJ2-1, with 12 bases fitting TRBD2. The V gene's germline CDR1 is DFQATT and CDR2 SNEGSKA (reference sequence). The CDR3 is 17 residues long. J lost 4 bases, V lost 3 bases, and 10 bases had no gene match. For the CDR3, the DNA is TGCAGTGCTAGGGACCCACGGACTAGCGGGGATTACAATGAGCAGTTCTTC. It translates to CSARDPRTSGDYNEQFF.

For this clonotype: One junction end does not reproduce the germline sequence, and a read error may be involved. The chain carries TRBV7-2 and TRBJ2-6; TRBD1 matches 12 bases. Germline loops: CDR1 SGHTA, CDR2 FQGNSA. The CDR3 is 16 residues long. The CDR3 loop is CASSPGQGAGVNVLTF. CDR3 DNA sequence: TGTGCCAGCAGCCCGGGACAGGGGGCTGGGGTCAACGTCCTGACTTTC.

This clonotype was picked up a small number of times. The chain uses TRBV2 and TRBJ2-2; D is unresolved. Germline V CDR1 and CDR2: SNHLY, FYNNEI. The CDR3 has 12 amino acids. Trimming cost V 8 bases and J 4 bases, with 8 bases left between them. CDR3: CASALGTGELFF. CDR3 in DNA: TGTGCCAGCGCTTTGGGCACCGGGGAGCTGTTTTTT. Based on the CDR3 plus reference TRBV2 and TRBJ2-2, the full variable domain is EPEVTQTPSHQVTQMGQEVILRCVPISNHLYFYWYRQILGQKVEFLVSFYNNEISEKSEIFDDQFSVERPDGSNFTLKIRSTKLEDSAMYFCASALGTGELFFGEGSRLTVL.

This clonotype was detected only a few times. The genes are TRBV3-1 and TRBJ2-6, with D perhaps TRBD1 (5 bases). Trimming left V 0 bases short and J 0 bases short, with 12 bases between. Germline CDR1 LGHDT, CDR2 YNNKEL (reference sequence). The CDR3 is 18 residues long. CDR3 sequence reads: CASSQDWGALSGANVLTF. The DNA for the CDR3 is TGTGCCAGCAGCCAAGATTGGGGCGCCCTCTCTGGGGCCAACGTCCTGACTTTC.

The chain employs TRBV7-9 and TRBJ2-3; 7 positions match TRBD1. Germline trimming cut 5 bases from V and 2 bases from J; bases unmatched to any gene: 10. This CDR3 has 16 residues. Germline values: CDR1 SEHNR, CDR2 FQNEAQ (reference sequence). The CDR3: CASSKPGQKHTDTQYF. CDR3 coding DNA: TGTGCCAGCAGCAAGCCGGGACAGAAACACACAGATACGCAGTATTTT.

The chain has TRBV2 and TRBJ2-7; D is undetermined. Germline CDR1 is SNHLY and CDR2 is FYNNEI. This CDR3 has 13 residues. V dropped 4 bases and J dropped 6 bases, with 13 bases sitting between them. The CDR3 loop is CASSAEVKGEQYF. As DNA, the CDR3 is TGTGCCAGCAGTGCTGAAGTTAAGGGCGAGCAGTACTTC.

A few counts support this clonotype. V gene TRBV18 combines with J gene TRBJ2-1, with 11 bases matching TRBD2. The V gene's germline CDR1 is KGHSH and CDR2 LQKENI. The V and J ends lost 0 bases and 8 bases, in that order; junction bases with no gene match: 6. The CDR3 loop spans 16 amino acids. CDR3 sequence reads: CASSPPGIAGGDEQFF. The CDR3 DNA follows: TGTGCCAGCTCACCACCCGGGATAGCGGGAGGGGATGAGCAGTTCTTC.

The V gene is TRBV28, the J gene TRBJ2-5, with 12 bases lining up with TRBD1. This CDR3 comprises 15 residues. With V trimmed by 7 bases and J by 5 bases, 8 bases remained unmatched. Germline CDR1 is MDHEN and CDR2 is SYDVKM. CDR3: CASKGQGAPWETQYF. In DNA, the CDR3 is TGTGCCAGCAAGGGACAGGGGGCGCCTTGGGAGACCCAGTACTTC.

This clonotype was observed a handful of times. The rearrangement uses TRBV18 and TRBJ2-5, with D perhaps being TRBD1 or TRBD2 (5 bases each). Germline loops: CDR1 KGHSH, CDR2 LQKENI. The CDR3 consists of 15 residues. V was pared by 1 base and J by 5 bases, with 14 bases between. CDR3 nucleotide sequence: TGTGCCAGCTCACCACAGGGGACCAACCGCGAGACCCAGTACTTC. Its translation: CASSPQGTNRETQYF.

This clonotype was seen a handful of times. This CDR3 is CASSSDSGRTKNEQFF. Here the CDR3 DNA reads TGTGCCAGCAGCTCGGATAGCGGGAGGACTAAGAATGAGCAGTTCTTC. This rearrangement joins TRBV5-6 to TRBJ2-1; 10 bases align to TRBD2. The germline V gene has CDR1 SGHDT and CDR2 YYEEEE. Trimming removed 3 bases from V and 7 bases from J; junction bases left unmatched: 10. CDR3 length: 16 amino acids.

The genes are TRBV12-3 or TRBV12-4 and TRBJ2-2; TRBD1 aligns across 8 bases. Unmatched junction bases numbered 9, after V lost 2 bases and J lost 1 base. This CDR3 comprises 18 residues. As DNA, the CDR3 is TGTGCCAGCAGTTTAACGGGACAGGCCTCATTGAACACCGGGGAGCTGTTTTTT. Protein: CASSLTGQASLNTGELFF.

This clonotype was seen a handful of times. This sequence may be a read error, since a much larger clone differs from it by one base. The chain couples TRBV7-9 to TRBJ1-4; D gene ambiguous. The germline CDR1 and CDR2 sequences are SEHNR and FQNEAQ (reference sequence). The CDR3 spans 13 residues. The CDR3 here is CASSLATTERLFF. The CDR3, as DNA: TGTGCCAGCAGCTTAGCAACGACTGAAAGACTGTTTTTT.

The rearrangement joins TRBV5-1 to TRBJ2-5; D gene uncertain. The CDR3 is made up of 15 amino acids. Germline V gene data show CDR1 as SGHRS and CDR2 as YFSETQ. The V gene lost 0 bases and the J gene lost 1 base, with 10 bases spanning the gap. DNA for the CDR3: TGCGCCAGCAGCTTGGCCTTCGGCCTCCAAGAGACCCAGTACTTC. This sequence encodes CASSLAFGLQETQYF.

The chain is built from TRBV29-1 and TRBJ2-5; TRBD1 aligns across 9 bases. The CDR3 runs to 14 residues. Looked up from germline, CDR1 is SQVTM and CDR2 is ANQGSEA. V shed 4 bases, J shed 2 bases, and the junction held 5 bases outside the gene matches. CDR3 nucleotide sequence: TGCAGCGTTGGAAGGACAGGGGTGCAAGAGACCCAGTACTTC. It encodes CSVGRTGVQETQYF. The whole variable domain, remainder taken from reference TRBV29-1 and TRBJ2-5, is SAVISQKPSRDICQRGTSLTIQCQVDSQVTMMFWYRQQPGQSLTLIATANQGSEATYESGFVIDKFPISRPNLTFSTLTVSNMSPEDSSIYLCSVGRTGVQETQYFGPGTRLLVL.

The chain links TRBV20-1 to TRBJ2-3; 10 bases line up with TRBD2. The length of the CDR3 is 15 residues. V gave up 3 bases and J gave up 3 bases; unmatched junction bases: 6. Looked up from germline, CDR1 is DFQATT and CDR2 is SNEGSKA (reference sequence). The CDR3: CSASRLAGATDTQYF. The DNA of the CDR3 is TGCAGTGCTAGTAGGCTAGCGGGAGCAACAGATACGCAGTATTTT.

This clonotype occurred a few times. V usage is TRBV12-3 or TRBV12-4 and J usage is TRBJ1-6; no definite D call. Deletions cut 3 bases from V and 11 bases from J, with 8 bases between. This CDR3 has 12 amino acids. The CDR3 sequence is CASSFLGPPLHF. CDR3 in DNA: TGTGCCAGCAGTTTCCTAGGCCCACCCCTCCACTTT.

The chain joins TRBV29-1 to TRBJ2-2, with D perhaps matching TRBD1 (6 bases). V gave up 6 bases and J gave up 6 bases, with 17 bases separating them. The V gene's germline CDR1 is SQVTM and CDR2 ANQGSEA. The CDR3 loop spans 14 amino acids. CDR3 amino acids: CSVFRQQGPGELFF. The CDR3 DNA is TGCAGCGTCTTCCGCCAACAGGGCCCCGGGGAGCTGTTTTTT.

The J gene is TRBJ1-1, the V gene TRBV27; a weak D match, TRBD1 (5 bases). The CDR3 has 14 residues. Germline assignment: CDR1 MNHEY and CDR2 SMNVEV (reference sequence). Deletions cut 4 bases from V and 1 base from J, with 10 bases between. CDR3 loop: CASSSRQRNTEAFF. CDR3 DNA: TGTGCCAGCAGTTCCCGACAGAGGAACACTGAAGCTTTCTTT.